The count of the clone carrying this TCR beta chain is one. The antigen is undetermined. V dropped 3 bases and J dropped 4 bases, with 11 bases sitting between them. The CDR3 totals 14 residues. From germline, CDR1 is SGHTA and CDR2 FQGNSA. PCR was performed using 60 Vbeta and 13 Jbeta primers. Method: immunoSEQ multiplex PCR; TCRdb's copy keeps in-frame clones and lacks some. Of about 130,000 clones detected, around three quarters appear once; the ten largest clones hold over 10%. This sample was included in a study of cytomegalovirus exposure and HLA in healthy donors. Study-wide results and limits: A classifier reportedly called cytomegalovirus status with high sensitivity and specificity. The authors listed some 150 TCR beta chains as cytomegalovirus-associated. Most TCR sequences were seen very rarely across donors, but some public TCRs occurred in many.

Donors counted as nominally healthy when sampled, yet unrecorded immune exposures were likely. The clonotype comes from a woman between 55 and 75 years old in good health and CMV-seropositive. The sequencing input was PBMCs. The V gene is TRBV7-2, the J gene TRBJ2-3, with D perhaps TRBD2 (5 bases). CDR3 sequence: CASSFGLAADTQYF. As DNA, the CDR3 is TGTGCCAGCAGCTTTGGGCTAGCAGCAGATACGCAGTATTTT.